The entry that follows covers one T cell receptor (beta chain) sequence. Germline CDR1 is LGHDT and CDR2 is YNNKEL (reference sequence). V was cut by 1 base and J by 7 bases, with 5 bases left in between. The CDR3 is 13 amino acids. These data come from a study of blood T cell repertoires in COVID-19. Study at large: The United States, Italy and Spain were the sources of the acute and convalescent COVID-19 samples.

Source study methods: Cell counts per sample came from amplifying reference gene primers. TCRdb keeps only in-frame clones here, not all; method: immunoSEQ multiplex PCR. Clonal size and the V and J genes are those of that table, whereas D and trimming came from the DNA. The sample holds some 70,000 clones, 90% to 95% seen once. Material: peripheral blood. The V and J genes are TRBV3-1 (or the pseudogene TRBV3-2) and TRBJ1-6; no clear D gene. This receptor was obtained from a middle-aged man with COVID-19, enrolled during active disease. The CDR3 DNA sequence: TGTGCCAGCAGCCAAGGAGCGAATTCACCCCTCCACTTT. Its translation is CASSQGANSPLHF.